Shown below are 26 T cell receptor beta chains from a single sample sequenced in a study of blood T cells in healthy people across ages (dated by TCRdb to about 2015). Library method: 5' RACE. Instrument used: Illumina HiSeq 2500. A second about 7 to 11 cycle PCR used a sample-barcoded 5' primer and a J-beta primer mix. TCRdb handled the public reads itself, with Q25 trimming in fastp and clone calling in MiXCR, and kept productive beta chains. Here each entry gathers all rows of one CDR3 protein and keeps the most common genes and DNA. The sample includes roughly 2 million distinct CDR3 sequences, with about 50% observed a single time. In total, the top ten clones hold 2.1% of the sample. The source material was blood. These receptors came from a woman aged 35 to 49 in good health.

The chain uses TRBV6-2 or TRBV6-3 and TRBJ2-3; 8 bases align to TRBD1. V dropped 7 bases and J dropped 0; count of bases not matched to a gene: 3. Germline V lookup: CDR1 MNHEY, CDR2 SVGEGT. This CDR3 is 14 amino acids long. In DNA form, the CDR3 reads TGTGCCAGCAAGACAGGGGTCAGCACAGATACGCAGTATTTT. Translation gives CASKTGVSTDTQYF.

CDR3 protein: CASSLVRNTGELFF. The CDR3 DNA is TGTGCCAGCAGCTTAGTCAGGAACACCGGGGAGCTGTTTTTT. J is TRBJ2-2 and V is TRBV11-1; D unclear. This CDR3 contains 14 residues. The germline V gene encodes CDR1 SGHAT and CDR2 FQDESV (reference sequence). V lost 1 base, J lost 1 base, and 4 bases lay in between. Together with reference TRBV11-1 and TRBJ2-2, the CDR3 gives the full variable domain: EAEVAQSPRYKITEKSQAVAFWCDPISGHATLYWYRQILGQGPELLVQFQDESVVDDSQLPKDRFSAERLKGVDSTLKIQPAELGDSAMYLCASSLVRNTGELFFGEGSRLTVL.

This chain connects TRBV9 to TRBJ2-7; either TRBD1 or TRBD2 may fit D (6 bases each). The CDR3 has 13 residues. Germline-derived CDR1 and CDR2 are SGDLS and YYNGEE. The V and J ends lost 3 bases and 7 bases respectively, with 14 bases between them. CDR3 region: CASSGGASGEQYF. CDR3 DNA sequence: TGTGCCAGCAGCGGGGGGGCAAGTGGTGAGCAGTACTTC.

This clonotype was observed a few times. The V call is TRBV6-5, the J call TRBJ2-6, with D perhaps TRBD1 (6 bases). The V gene's germline CDR1 is MNHEY and CDR2 SVGAGI. The CDR3 length is 16 residues. The germline V and J ends were trimmed by 4 bases and 6 bases, with 16 bases remaining between them. The CDR3 DNA sequence: TGTGCCAGCAGTTTCGACGAAGGGGGAGAGGCCAACGTCCTGACTTTC. Its translation is CASSFDEGGEANVLTF.

This clonotype has a single count. Written as DNA, the CDR3 is TGTGCCAGCACTCCACCTCGAGGGGACAGGTATCCCTACGAGCAGTACTTC. This gives the protein CASTPPRGDRYPYEQYF. This chain links TRBV6-1 with TRBJ2-7; 8 positions agree with TRBD1. This CDR3 has 17 residues. The trim removed 7 bases at V and 2 bases at J, leaving 16 bases unmatched. CDR1 MNHNS and CDR2 SASEGT come from the germline V gene.

As regards this clonotype: A much larger clone differs by one base, so this may be a read error. The V gene is TRBV7-9, the J gene TRBJ1-2; D is ambiguous. Germline V gives CDR1 SEHNR, CDR2 FQNEAQ (reference sequence). Trimming left V 4 bases short and J 4 bases short, with 13 bases between. This CDR3 spans 14 amino acids. CDR3 amino acids: CASSSVASFYGYTF. The DNA for the CDR3 is TGTGCCAGCAGCTCAGTAGCCAGCTTCTATGGCTACACCTTC.

The table lists this clonotype with a count of one. The chain carries TRBV6-2 or TRBV6-3 and TRBJ2-1; D is uncertain. The CDR3 totals 16 residues. The germline gives CDR1 MNHEY, CDR2 SVGEGT. V gave up 3 bases and J gave up 8 bases, with 20 bases separating them. The CDR3, as DNA: TGTGCCAGCAGTTATGACGTCAACACCCGGGTCCATGAGCAGTTCTTC. This translates into CASSYDVNTRVHEQFF.

This clonotype was counted a few times. J is TRBJ2-5 and V is TRBV27, with 8 nucleotides matching TRBD2. The tail of the sequence fits TRBJ2-7 better, so the J call may be wrong. Per germline, CDR1 MNHEY and CDR2 SMNVEV (reference sequence). There are 14 residues in the CDR3. The CDR3: CASSSGGTPYEQYF. In nucleotides, the CDR3 is TGTGCCAGCAGTTCGGGGGGGACTCCCTACGAGCAGTACTTC.

The CDR3 region is CASPLQDLNTEAFF. DNA of the CDR3: TGTGCCAGCCCCCTACAGGACCTAAACACTGAAGCTTTCTTT. The V call is TRBV12-3 or TRBV12-4, the J call TRBJ1-1; possibly TRBD1 for D (5 bases). V shed 8 bases and J shed 2 bases, with 15 bases lying between them. The CDR3 is made up of 14 amino acids.

CDR3 nucleotides: TGTGCCAGTAGGGGCCCTGAAGGACCGACAACTAATGAAAAACTGTTTTTT. Its protein product is CASRGPEGPTTNEKLFF. The V gene is TRBV19, the J gene TRBJ1-4; D gene unclear. CDR1 LNHDA and CDR2 SQIVND come from the germline V gene (reference sequence). This CDR3 is 17 amino acids long. Trimming took 6 bases from V and 0 from J, leaving 17 bases between them.

This sequence joins TRBV7-9 and TRBJ2-3; 8 nucleotides agree with TRBD1. The ends lost 0 bases at V and 0 bases at J; junction bases unmatched: 11. The CDR3 totals 19 residues. Looked up from germline, CDR1 is SEHNR and CDR2 is FQNEAQ (reference sequence). The CDR3 sequence: CASSLALTRTGPSTDTQYF. CDR3 in DNA: TGTGCCAGCAGCTTAGCCTTAACCAGGACAGGGCCTAGCACAGATACGCAGTATTTT.

Only a few counts were recorded for this clonotype. The chain combines TRBV29-1 with TRBJ2-1; the D call may be TRBD1 or TRBD2 (5 bases each). Germline CDR1 reads SQVTM; CDR2 reads ANQGSEA. Trimming shortened V by 6 bases and J by 6 bases, and 18 bases separated the two germline ends. The CDR3 is 14 amino acids. CDR3 loop: CSVWGKHPLNEQFF. Here the CDR3 DNA reads TGCAGCGTATGGGGGAAGCACCCCCTCAATGAGCAGTTCTTC.

V and J are TRBV3-1 and TRBJ2-3; no clear D. Germline V lookup: CDR1 LGHDT, CDR2 YNNKEL (reference sequence). With 1 base removed from V and 5 bases from J, the gap between germline ends came to 7 bases. The CDR3 is made up of 13 amino acids. CDR3 residues: CASSQVRRDTQYF. In DNA form, the CDR3 reads TGTGCCAGCAGCCAAGTAAGACGAGATACGCAGTATTTT.

Remarks on this clonotype: One junction end does not reproduce the germline sequence, and a read error may be involved. This chain connects TRBV4-2 to TRBJ2-7; D is undetermined. CDR3 length: 13 residues. Germline CDR1 reads LGHNA; CDR2 reads YNFKEQ. The CDR3 region is CAGSQDMSYEQYF. CDR3 in DNA: TGTGCCGGCAGCCAAGACATGTCCTACGAGCAGTACTTC.

The genes are TRBV20-1 and TRBJ2-5; no clear D gene. Per the germline V gene, CDR1 is DFQATT and CDR2 is SNEGSKA (reference sequence). Trimming removed 8 bases at V and 2 bases at J, with 12 bases between. CDR3 length: 12 amino acids. CDR3: CSIKLRQETQYF. In DNA form, the CDR3 reads TGCAGTATTAAACTACGACAAGAGACCCAGTACTTC.

The chain is built from TRBV5-6 and TRBJ2-7, with no clear D. Germline V gene data show CDR1 as SGHDT and CDR2 as YYEEEE. The V and J ends lost 0 bases and 0 bases respectively, with 10 bases between them. CDR3 length: 15 residues. CDR3 region: CASSLANGNSYEQYF. CDR3 nucleotides: TGTGCCAGCAGCTTGGCAAACGGAAACTCCTACGAGCAGTACTTC. Looking up the rest from reference TRBV5-6 and TRBJ2-7 gives the full variable domain: DAGVTQSPTHLIKTRGQQVTLRCSPKSGHDTVSWYQQALGQGPQFIFQYYEEEERQRGNFPDRFSGHQFPNYSSELNVNALLLGDSALYLCASSLANGNSYEQYFGPGTRLTVT.

The chain joins TRBV7-2 to TRBJ1-2; 7 nucleotides match TRBD1. There are 15 residues in the CDR3. CDR1 is SGHTA, CDR2 FQGNSA, per germline. The V gene end was trimmed by 5 bases and the J gene end by 2 bases; junction bases not matched to a gene: 8. In nucleotides, the CDR3 is TGTGCCAGCAGCAAAGGAGGGGGCATAAACTATGGCTACACCTTC. It yields the protein CASSKGGGINYGYTF.

Worth noting for this clonotype: A read error may be the cause here, since a much bigger clone is one base away. The chain carries TRBV29-1 and TRBJ2-5; no firm D call. Germline CDR1 is SQVTM and CDR2 is ANQGSEA. The CDR3 loop spans 14 amino acids. The CDR3 region is CNVENTPGQETQYF. CDR3 DNA sequence: TGCAACGTTGAAAACACACCGGGTCAAGAGACCCAGTACTTC. The full variable domain, completed using reference TRBV29-1 and TRBJ2-5, is SAVISQKPSRDICQRGTSLTIQCQVDSQVTMMFWYRQQPGQSLTLIATANQGSEATYESGFVIDKFPISRPNLTFSTLTVSNMSPEDSSIYLCNVENTPGQETQYFGPGTRLLVL.

J is TRBJ2-3 and V is TRBV20-1; 9 nucleotides match TRBD2. The germline CDR1 and CDR2 sequences are DFQATT and SNEGSKA (reference sequence). This CDR3 has 15 amino acids. Germline trimming cut 3 bases from V and 0 bases from J; bases unmatched to any gene: 4. CDR3 protein: CSASYSGGSTDTQYF. Written as DNA, the CDR3 is TGCAGTGCTAGTTATAGCGGGGGAAGCACAGATACGCAGTATTTT.

The chain joins TRBV29-1 to TRBJ1-2; D is undetermined. The CDR3 consists of 13 residues. Between the trimmed V and J ends, which lost 3 bases and 1 base, there was a span of 9 bases. Germline V lookup: CDR1 SQVTM, CDR2 ANQGSEA. CDR3 amino acids: CSVDRAVNYGYTF. The CDR3 DNA sequence: TGCAGCGTTGATAGGGCAGTTAACTATGGCTACACCTTC. Full variable domain (outside the CDR3, taken from reference TRBV29-1 and TRBJ1-2): SAVISQKPSRDICQRGTSLTIQCQVDSQVTMMFWYRQQPGQSLTLIATANQGSEATYESGFVIDKFPISRPNLTFSTLTVSNMSPEDSSIYLCSVDRAVNYGYTFGSGTRLTVV.

This chain joins TRBV25-1 and TRBJ1-2, with D maybe TRBD1 (6 bases). Germline loops: CDR1 MGHDK, CDR2 SYGVNS. There are 15 residues in the CDR3. V dropped 1 base and J dropped 4 bases, with 13 bases sitting between them. The CDR3 DNA reads TGTGCCAGCAGTGAATCGGGGGGCCTGGTCTATGGCTACACCTTC. This codes for CASSESGGLVYGYTF.

This clonotype was counted between two and nine times. V gene TRBV20-1 combines with J gene TRBJ2-7; 15 bases fit TRBD2. The germline V gene encodes CDR1 DFQATT and CDR2 SNEGSKA (reference sequence). V dropped 3 bases and J dropped 6; count of bases not matched to a gene: 15. This CDR3 is built from 18 residues. The CDR3 loop is CSARGTSGGPLFGSEQYF. For the CDR3, the DNA is TGCAGTGCTAGGGGGACTAGCGGGGGGCCTCTGTTTGGATCCGAGCAGTACTTC.

The chain carries TRBV11-2 and TRBJ1-5; maybe TRBD1 (5 bases). Germline CDR1 SGHAT, CDR2 FQNNGV. V was clipped by 5 bases and J by 3 bases, with 20 bases between them. This CDR3 is 17 amino acids long. The CDR3 loop reads CASSPTTGLWDNQPQHF. The CDR3 bases are TGTGCCAGCAGCCCTACTACAGGCTTATGGGACAATCAGCCCCAGCATTTT.

The V and J genes are TRBV7-2 and TRBJ1-2; TRBD1 aligns across 8 bases. The CDR3 is 15 residues long. Germline V gene data show CDR1 as SGHTA and CDR2 as FQGNSA. V lost 6 bases and J lost 3; bases outside the gene matches: 9. CDR3 region: CASRSGTGDDYGYTF. CDR3 nucleotides: TGTGCCAGCAGAAGTGGGACAGGTGATGACTATGGCTACACCTTC.

The chain joins TRBV5-1 to TRBJ2-1; D might be TRBD1 or TRBD2, each matching 5 bases. CDR1 SGHRS and CDR2 YFSETQ come from the germline V gene. Deletions cut 3 bases from V and 2 bases from J, with 12 bases between. The CDR3 has 15 residues. This chain's CDR3 is CASSSLGEPYNEQFF. DNA of the CDR3: TGCGCCAGCAGCTCCTTGGGGGAGCCCTACAATGAGCAGTTCTTC.

This clonotype was seen a few times. V is TRBV27 and J is TRBJ2-6; 8 bases are shared with TRBD1. Trimming removed 5 bases from V and 0 bases from J; junction bases left unmatched: 9. The CDR3 contains 18 residues. Germline-derived CDR1 and CDR2 are MNHEY and SMNVEV (reference sequence). Here the CDR3 reads CASSTRDRTFSGANVLTF. The CDR3 bases are TGTGCCAGCAGTACACGGGACAGGACTTTCTCTGGGGCCAACGTCCTGACTTTC.